Listed below are T cell receptor beta chains from one sample, sequenced in a study of cytomegalovirus exposure and HLA in healthy donors. TCRdb's table, derived via immunoSEQ multiplex PCR, lists solely in-frame clones and lacks some. The repertoire table contains around 130,000 clones. What was sequenced was PBMCs. The receptors here all came from a middle-aged woman in good health and CMV-seronegative. The CDR3 runs from the conserved cysteine through the conserved F or W. Fields, in order: CDR3 protein, V gene, J gene.

CDR3: CASSFGARRTEAFF
V: TRBV6-5
J: TRBJ1-1

CDR3: CAIQGFSYNSPLHF
V: TRBV10-3
J: TRBJ1-6

CDR3: CASTVGGSTDTQYF
V: TRBV7-6
J: TRBJ2-3

CDR3: CASSLWLAGSSYNEQFF
V: TRBV28
J: TRBJ2-1

CDR3: CASSLMSGGAGDTQYF
V: TRBV9
J: TRBJ2-3

CDR3: CASSFQGSNEKLFF
V: TRBV27
J: TRBJ1-4

CDR3: CATSREQGRRQPQHF
V: TRBV15
J: TRBJ1-5

CDR3: CATGTANTEAFF
V: TRBV7-9
J: TRBJ1-1

CDR3: CASSPGGDTQYF
V: TRBV7-3
J: TRBJ2-3

CDR3: CASSPGQGRETQYF
V: TRBV21-1
J: TRBJ2-5

CDR3: CSARGGDRTFF
V: TRBV20-1
J: TRBJ1-1

CDR3: CASSVSVGEENTEAFF
V: TRBV9
J: TRBJ1-1

CDR3: CASSSDRAHGYTF
V: TRBV7-2
J: TRBJ1-2

CDR3: CASSEGTSSIPYGYTF
V: TRBV6-1
J: TRBJ1-2

CDR3: CASSSGLATETQYF
V: TRBV7-2
J: TRBJ2-5

CDR3: CAIMSAVKTDTQYF
V: TRBV10-3
J: TRBJ2-3

CDR3: CASTSSTVPQSNYGYTF
V: TRBV5-1
J: TRBJ1-2

CDR3: CASSDWDRAYGYTF
V: TRBV6-1
J: TRBJ1-2

CDR3: CASKTGVTGELFF
V: TRBV6-1
J: TRBJ2-2

CDR3: CASSLDSGYTF
V: TRBV7-2
J: TRBJ1-2

CDR3: CASSVTASNEKLFF
V: TRBV9
J: TRBJ1-4

CDR3: CASSWRDRASNTEAFF
V: TRBV7-8
J: TRBJ1-1

CDR3: CAISVGTADYNEQFF
V: TRBV10-3
J: TRBJ2-1

CDR3: CASSWGLSGGVNEQFF
V: TRBV7-8
J: TRBJ2-1

CDR3: CASSLGSGDQETQYF
V: TRBV7-9
J: TRBJ2-5

CDR3: CASSQDWSGGYGYTF
V: TRBV14
J: TRBJ1-2

CDR3: CASTRGTGGMRLGNQPQHF
V: TRBV7-8
J: TRBJ1-5

CDR3: CASRRTGRNTEAFF
V: TRBV28
J: TRBJ1-1

CDR3: CASSQSGDPPTDTQYF
V: TRBV4-1
J: TRBJ2-3

CDR3: CASSIQRRTANYGYTF
V: TRBV19
J: TRBJ1-2

CDR3: CASRKRDGGGTEAFF
V: TRBV7-9
J: TRBJ1-1

CDR3: CASSLPKARNTEAFF
V: TRBV28
J: TRBJ1-1

CDR3: CASSFTTGITYEQYF
V: TRBV7-9
J: TRBJ2-7

CDR3: CASSFGTGNGLQYF
V: TRBV7-9
J: TRBJ2-4

CDR3: CASSAGTSGGYLETQYF
V: TRBV18
J: TRBJ2-5

CDR3: CASSQQGNNEKLFF
V: TRBV4-3
J: TRBJ1-4